A single sample gave rise to the 32 T cell receptor beta chains below, sequenced in a study of shared clonotypes between healthy human individuals. The repertoire was sequenced with immunoSEQ multiplex PCR; TCRdb's copy has only in-frame clones and lacks some. Seen here are 850,000 to 1,200,000 clones, around 74% observed once, and the top ten hold approximately 1.5%. The material sequenced was memory CD4+ T cells sorted from blood. The subset here: CD45RA-negative fraction. These receptors all stem from a man younger than 35 in good health.

The V call is TRBV6-5, the J call TRBJ1-4; D not certain. Germline values: CDR1 MNHEY, CDR2 SVGAGI. The CDR3 is 14 amino acids. The V gene lost 4 bases and the J gene lost 4 bases, with 10 bases spanning the gap. The CDR3 nucleotides are TGTGCCAGCAGTTCGCAGCGGGATAATGAAAAACTGTTTTTT. Translated: CASSSQRDNEKLFF.

This chain joins TRBV7-8 and TRBJ1-5; tentative D call: TRBD1 (6 bases). The CDR3 consists of 15 residues. From germline, CDR1 is SGHVS and CDR2 FQNEAQ. V dropped 5 bases and J dropped 3 bases, with 14 bases sitting between them. CDR3 residues: CASSRTDFFNQPQHF. The CDR3 bases are TGTGCCAGCAGCCGGACAGATTTCTTCAATCAGCCCCAGCATTTT.

The V and J genes are TRBV29-1 and TRBJ2-3; 8 bases line up with TRBD1. Per the germline V gene, CDR1 is SQVTM and CDR2 is ANQGSEA. V lost 0 bases, J lost 3 bases, and 2 bases stayed unmatched. This CDR3 is built from 14 residues. CDR3 coding DNA: TGCAGCGTTGAAGATGACAGGGGAACAGATACGCAGTATTTT. It translates to CSVEDDRGTDTQYF.

In DNA, the CDR3 is TGCGCCAGCAAGTCGGGGTACGGTGAGCAGTTCTTC. Translated, it gives CASKSGYGEQFF. J is TRBJ2-1 and V is TRBV10-1; a weak D match, TRBD2 (5 bases). The CDR3 loop spans 12 amino acids. Germline V CDR1 and CDR2: WNHNN, SYGVQD (reference sequence). V lost 7 bases to trimming and J lost 9 bases, with 13 bases between them.

This clone was seen a handful of times. The chain joins TRBV2 to TRBJ1-5; maybe TRBD1 (6 bases). The V end was cut by 6 bases, the J end by 3 bases, with 15 bases between. This CDR3 spans 15 amino acids. The germline V gene has CDR1 SNHLY and CDR2 FYNNEI. The DNA of the CDR3 is TGTGCCAGCAGATCACTCGACAGGACCAATCAGCCCCAGCATTTT. Its translation: CASRSLDRTNQPQHF. Using reference TRBV2 and TRBJ1-5 for the parts outside the CDR3, the full variable domain is EPEVTQTPSHQVTQMGQEVILRCVPISNHLYFYWYRQILGQKVEFLVSFYNNEISEKSEIFDDQFSVERPDGSNFTLKIRSTKLEDSAMYFCASRSLDRTNQPQHFGDGTRLSIL.

In this sample, this clone turned up a few times. The chain employs TRBV4-3 and TRBJ1-3; D remains unclear. Trimming removed 0 bases from V and 1 base from J, with 10 bases in between. This CDR3 has 16 amino acids. Per germline, CDR1 LGHNA and CDR2 YSLEER. DNA of the CDR3: TGCGCCAGCAGCCAAGATCTCGTAGGGTCTGGAAACACCATATATTTT. It translates to CASSQDLVGSGNTIYF.

The chain joins TRBV5-8 to TRBJ2-7, with D tentatively TRBD1 (7 bases). CDR3 size: 16 residues. Per the germline V gene, CDR1 is SGHTS and CDR2 is YDEGEE. V lost 2 bases and J 3 bases, leaving 18 bases between the germline ends. The DNA of the CDR3 is TGTGCCAGCAGCTTTCCCCCAGGGGGGAGCCACTACGAGCAGTACTTC. Its protein product is CASSFPPGGSHYEQYF.

This clone was recorded a few times. V usage is TRBV6-1 and J usage is TRBJ2-7; D possibly corresponds to TRBD2 (5 bases). Germline CDR1 reads MNHNS; CDR2 reads SASEGT. The length of the CDR3 is 13 residues. The V gene lost 6 bases and the J gene lost 3 bases, with 12 bases spanning the gap. CDR3 amino acids: CASRYAGLYEQYF. For the CDR3, the DNA is TGTGCCAGCAGATACGCCGGACTCTACGAGCAGTACTTC.

In the case of this clone: The same CDR3 also results from other DNA sequences found in this sample. The gene calls are TRBV5-1 and TRBJ2-5; 9 nucleotides line up with TRBD1. Germline V gene data show CDR1 as SGHRS and CDR2 as YFSETQ. This CDR3 is 13 amino acids long. The J segment lost 4 bases and the V segment lost 4 bases, leaving 2 bases of the junction unmatched. The CDR3 loop is CASSPGQGETQYF. In DNA form, the CDR3 reads TGCGCCAGCAGCCCGGGACAGGGAGAGACCCAGTACTTC.

This chain links TRBV27 with TRBJ2-3, with 7 bases lining up with TRBD1. Looked up from germline, CDR1 is MNHEY and CDR2 is SMNVEV (reference sequence). J was trimmed by 2 bases and V by 6 bases; bases with no gene match: 11. The CDR3 runs to 16 residues. The CDR3 DNA follows: TGTGCCAGCAGAAAACGACAGGGAGCCCTCACAGATACGCAGTATTTT. Protein product: CASRKRQGALTDTQYF.

The rearrangement uses TRBV2 and TRBJ2-7, with 10 bases identical to TRBD2. CDR3 length: 15 residues. In germline, CDR1 is SNHLY, CDR2 FYNNEI. The trim removed 7 bases at V and 5 bases at J, leaving 11 bases unmatched. CDR3 sequence reads: CASNPRTSGGNEQYF. The CDR3 bases are TGTGCCAGCAACCCCAGGACTAGCGGTGGTAACGAGCAGTACTTC.

The rearrangement links TRBV27 to TRBJ2-1, with 10 bases lining up with TRBD1. Losses at the gene ends were 7 bases for V and 7 bases for J; bases not matched to a gene: 13. This CDR3 region has 16 residues. Germline V gene lookup returns CDR1 MNHEY and CDR2 SMNVEV (reference sequence). CDR3 nucleotide sequence: TGTGCCAGCACCCCGCTCGCTGGACAGGGGGTGAATGAGCAGTTCTTC. It specifies CASTPLAGQGVNEQFF.

A note on this clone: Other nucleotide sequences in the sample specify the same CDR3. The chain recombines TRBV14 with TRBJ2-5; D is ambiguous. This CDR3 spans 12 amino acids. CDR1 and CDR2 (germline): SGHDN, FVKESK. The germline V and J ends were trimmed by 1 base and 4 bases, with 4 bases remaining between them. The CDR3: CASSQVRETQYF. Written as DNA, the CDR3 is TGTGCCAGCAGCCAAGTTCGAGAGACCCAGTACTTC.

The rearrangement joins TRBV30 to TRBJ2-6; D perhaps matches TRBD1 (6 bases). The germline gives CDR1 GTSNPN, CDR2 SVGIG (reference sequence). The V end lost 6 bases, the J end lost 1 base, and 10 bases lay between the germline ends. This CDR3 comprises 14 residues. CDR3 sequence: CACHQGSGANVLTF. As DNA, the CDR3 is TGTGCCTGCCATCAGGGGTCTGGGGCCAACGTCCTGACTTTC.

Regarding this clone: The same CDR3 also results from other DNA sequences found in this sample. This chain connects TRBV10-3 to TRBJ2-7; tentatively, D is TRBD1 (5 bases). Germline assignment: CDR1 ENHRY and CDR2 SYGVKD. The CDR3 totals 13 residues. V lost 3 bases to trimming and J lost 0 bases, with 6 bases between them. The CDR3 DNA sequence: TGTGCCATCAGTGAAGGGGTCTCCTACGAGCAGTACTTC. It specifies CAISEGVSYEQYF.

The rearrangement joins TRBV5-1 to TRBJ2-3; D remains ambiguous. V lost 4 bases and J 4 bases, leaving 16 bases between the germline ends. The CDR3 length is 15 residues. Germline CDR1 and CDR2: SGHRS and YFSETQ. CDR3 DNA sequence: TGCGCCAGCAGCACGAGGACCTCTGGCCCAGATACGCAGTATTTT. It is translated as CASSTRTSGPDTQYF.

The V call is TRBV27, the J call TRBJ1-5; no clear D. With 8 bases removed from V and 5 bases from J, the gap between germline ends came to 10 bases. The CDR3 has 12 residues. CDR1 is MNHEY and CDR2 is SMNVEV in the germline V gene (reference sequence). The CDR3 DNA reads TGTGCCAGCGGACCTCTTCATCAGCCCCAGCATTTT. Translating gives CASGPLHQPQHF.

CDR3 protein: CARTDSLNEKLFF. The CDR3 region has the DNA TGTGCCAGAACCGACAGCTTAAATGAAAAACTGTTTTTT. This sequence joins TRBV2 and TRBJ1-4; maybe TRBD1 (5 bases). This CDR3 comprises 13 residues. The germline gives CDR1 SNHLY, CDR2 FYNNEI. V was pared by 9 bases and J by 5 bases, with 13 bases between.

The chain employs TRBV12-5 and TRBJ2-3; D is unclear. The V gene's germline CDR1 is LGHNT and CDR2 FRNRAP. The CDR3 extends over 14 amino acids. Trimming removed 1 base at V and 4 bases at J, with 9 bases between. The CDR3 region has the DNA TGTGCTAGTGGTTTGGGGACGCCGTCAGATACGCAGTATTTT. It codes for CASGLGTPSDTQYF.

The chain joins TRBV5-1 to TRBJ2-7; maybe TRBD1 (6 bases). The germline V and J ends were trimmed by 4 bases and 3 bases, with 23 bases remaining between them. The germline V gene has CDR1 SGHRS and CDR2 YFSETQ. The CDR3 spans 17 residues. As DNA, the CDR3 is TGCGCCAGCAGCCCAGAGGGGTGGGACACGGAATTCTACGAGCAGTACTTC. Encoded protein: CASSPEGWDTEFYEQYF.

The chain couples TRBV9 to TRBJ2-5; tentatively, D is TRBD2 (5 bases). CDR3 length: 14 amino acids. Germline V gives CDR1 SGDLS, CDR2 YYNGEE. V was clipped by 0 bases and J by 5 bases, with 11 bases between them. CDR3 loop: CASSVALGKETQYF. Written as DNA, the CDR3 is TGTGCCAGCAGCGTAGCACTAGGGAAGGAGACCCAGTACTTC.

The CDR3: CASYSTGGWTDTQYF. In DNA, the CDR3 is TGTGCCAGCTACAGTACAGGGGGCTGGACAGATACGCAGTATTTT. This rearrangement joins TRBV2 to TRBJ2-3; TRBD1 aligns across 9 bases. From germline, CDR1 is SNHLY and CDR2 FYNNEI. The ends lost 8 bases at V and 3 bases at J; junction bases unmatched: 9. This CDR3 has 15 residues.

The chain joins TRBV4-2 to TRBJ2-1; tentatively, D is TRBD1 or TRBD2 (5 bases each). Trimming pared 0 bases from V and 5 bases from J, leaving 8 bases between. In germline, CDR1 is LGHNA, CDR2 YNFKEQ. The CDR3 loop spans 14 amino acids. This CDR3 reads CASSQEGRDNEQFF. CDR3 nucleotides: TGTGCCAGCAGCCAAGAGGGACGGGACAATGAGCAGTTCTTC.

There are a few counts of this clone. This rearrangement joins TRBV5-1 to TRBJ1-2, with TRBD1 identical over 10 bases. V dropped 4 bases and J dropped 8; count of bases not matched to a gene: 8. Germline loops: CDR1 SGHRS, CDR2 YFSETQ. CDR3 length: 14 residues. The CDR3 protein is CASSPGTGVRGYTF. CDR3 DNA sequence: TGCGCCAGCAGCCCCGGGACAGGGGTCCGAGGCTACACCTTC.

This chain uses TRBV7-9 with TRBJ2-7, with unresolved D. The V end lost 6 bases, the J end lost 2 bases, and 8 bases lay between the germline ends. CDR3 size: 12 residues. Germline V gene lookup returns CDR1 SEHNR and CDR2 FQNEAQ (reference sequence). The DNA for the CDR3 is TGTGCCAGCAGGTCCGAAACCTACGAGCAGTACTTC. Translating it yields CASRSETYEQYF.

V usage is TRBV5-1 and J usage is TRBJ1-3; the D gene is possibly TRBD1 (5 bases). This CDR3 comprises 15 residues. The germline V and J ends were trimmed by 4 bases and 0 bases, with 11 bases remaining between them. The germline V gene has CDR1 SGHRS and CDR2 YFSETQ. The CDR3 here is CASSITGSSGNTIYF. The CDR3 DNA is TGCGCCAGCAGCATTACAGGTAGCTCTGGAAACACCATATATTTT.

This chain uses TRBV2 with TRBJ2-5; TRBD1 agrees at 9 bases. Germline trimming cut 1 base from V and 7 bases from J; bases unmatched to any gene: 1. This CDR3 spans 13 amino acids. Germline CDR1 reads SNHLY; CDR2 reads FYNNEI. The CDR3 DNA sequence: TGTGCCAGCAGTGAAGGACAGGGGGGGACCCAGTACTTC. Translating gives CASSEGQGGTQYF.

This chain uses TRBV11-2 with TRBJ1-5, with D tentatively TRBD1 (5 bases). V was cut by 5 bases and J by 4 bases, with 15 bases left in between. The CDR3 runs 15 residues. Germline CDR1 and CDR2: SGHAT and FQNNGV. CDR3 DNA sequence: TGTGCCAGCAGCCCAGGAGGCAGGGCTAATCAGCCCCAGCATTTT. This codes for CASSPGGRANQPQHF.

The genes are TRBV7-9 and TRBJ2-4; D is unclear. Trimming shortened V by 4 bases and J by 3 bases, and 13 bases separated the two germline ends. Germline-derived CDR1 and CDR2 are SEHNR and FQNEAQ (reference sequence). This CDR3 has 15 amino acids. The CDR3 region is CASSWTQIGKNIQYF. The CDR3 nucleotides are TGTGCCAGCAGCTGGACCCAGATTGGCAAAAACATTCAGTACTTC. Full variable domain (outside the CDR3, taken from reference TRBV7-9 and TRBJ2-4): DTGVSQNPRHKITKRGQNVTFRCDPISEHNRLYWYRQTLGQGPEFLTYFQNEAQLEKSRLLSDRFSAERPKGSFSTLEIQRTEQGDSAMYLCASSWTQIGKNIQYFGAGTRLSVL.

This clone was seen a single time. This chain uses TRBV28 with TRBJ1-1; 7 bases are shared with TRBD1. V lost 6 bases, J lost 4 bases, and 14 bases stayed unmatched. There are 16 residues in the CDR3. The V gene's germline CDR1 is MDHEN and CDR2 SYDVKM. The CDR3 spells CASSLLPGQAGTEAFF. The CDR3 coding sequence is TGTGCCAGCAGCCTCCTCCCTGGACAGGCGGGCACTGAAGCTTTCTTT.

There are a few counts of this clone. The V gene is TRBV27, the J gene TRBJ2-1; 11 bases are a match to TRBD2. Germline V gene data show CDR1 as MNHEY and CDR2 as SMNVEV (reference sequence). J gave up 3 bases and V 5 bases, and 6 bases lay outside the gene matches. CDR3 length equals 16 residues. In DNA form, the CDR3 reads TGTGCCAGCAGTGTAACCGGGACTAGCGGCTACAATGAGCAGTTCTTC. Amino acids: CASSVTGTSGYNEQFF.

The rearrangement links TRBV21-1 to TRBJ2-3; the listed D gene, TRBD2, was not tested against the DNA. TRBV21-1 is marked as a pseudogene. The CDR3 is made up of 16 amino acids. CDR3 in DNA: TGTGCCAGCAGCCCGATAGCGGGAGTCCCCACAGATACGCAGTATTTT. Protein: CASSPIAGVPTDTQYF.